This T cell receptor beta chain was found in a study of cytomegalovirus exposure and HLA in healthy donors. The CDR3 totals 13 residues. V lost 5 bases to trimming and J lost 5 bases; unmatched junction nucleotides: 6. Looked up from germline, CDR1 is SEHNR and CDR2 is FQNEAQ (reference sequence). Both 60 Vbeta primers and 13 Jbeta primers went into the PCR. TCRdb's table, derived via immunoSEQ multiplex PCR, lists solely in-frame clones and lacks some. The table has about 120,000 clones, approximately 80% seen once. The chain has TRBV7-9 and TRBJ2-7, with TRBD2 matching 7 bases. Sequenced sample: PBMCs. The clonotype was recovered from a female donor in good health and CMV-seronegative. The CDR3 spells CASSRAGFDEQYF. The CDR3, as DNA: TGTGCCAGCAGCCGAGCGGGGTTCGACGAGCAGTACTTC.